These 32 T cell receptor beta chains came from one sample sequenced in a study of regulatory T cells in long-lasting Graves disease. The sample's time point: newly diagnosed GD, antithyroid drugs for less than 3 months. The TCR library was made from RNA that had been extracted from PBMCs in TRIzol. Relying on iRepertoire HTBI primers and Arm-PCR of CDR3 regions, the team built TCR beta libraries. TCRdb ran MiXCR on the multiplex PCR reads and lists one entry per CDR3 protein. The sample has about 450,000 distinct CDR3 sequences; 14% are singletons. The same data also contributed to another study, on T cells in Graves' hyperthyroidism and ophthalmopathy.

Sample: peripheral blood mononuclear cells (PBMCs), taken at new diagnosis, from a patient treated with antithyroid drugs. Receptors were obtained from a woman aged 45-60 years with Graves disease.

A few counts support this clonotype. The rearrangement joins TRBV6-1 to TRBJ2-1; 12 nucleotides align to TRBD1. Near its end, the DNA agrees better with TRBJ2-5, so the J call may be wrong. CDR3 length: 16 residues. CDR1 is MNHNS and CDR2 is SASEGT in the germline V gene. The CDR3 sequence is CASSEPGQGARETQYF. The CDR3, as DNA: TGTGCCAGCAGTGAACCGGGACAGGGGGCGCGAGAGACCCAGTACTTC.

At least ten counts were recorded for this clonotype. The rearrangement joins TRBV9 to TRBJ1-2; 7 nucleotides match TRBD1. CDR3 length: 14 residues. CDR1 is SGDLS, CDR2 YYNGEE, per germline. With 3 bases clipped from V and 4 bases from J, the junction kept 6 bases outside the gene matches. The CDR3, as DNA: TGTGCCAGCAGCGCAGGGGGGGGCCGCTATGGCTACACCTTC. The encoded protein is CASSAGGGRYGYTF.

This clonotype was seen repeatedly, ten times or more. This chain's CDR3 is CASSLGTGGRYSNQPQHF. The DNA of the CDR3 is TGTGCCAGCAGCTTAGGGACAGGGGGCCGATATAGCAATCAGCCCCAGCATTTT. The rearrangement uses TRBV11-2 and TRBJ1-5, with TRBD1 matching over 11 bases. Trimming cost V 1 base and J 0 bases; bases outside gene matches: 5. This CDR3 comprises 18 residues. The V gene's germline CDR1 is SGHAT and CDR2 FQNNGV.

The V and J genes are TRBV7-3 and TRBJ2-7, with 9 bases aligning to TRBD1. The length of the CDR3 is 16 residues. Per germline, CDR1 SGHTA and CDR2 FQGTGA. Trimming cost V 5 bases and J 0 bases; bases outside gene matches: 8. CDR3 bases: TGTGCCAGCAGCAGAGGGGGGACAGGGACCTCCTACGAGCAGTACTTC. It is translated as CASSRGGTGTSYEQYF. The full variable domain, in which reference TRBV7-3 and TRBJ2-7 provide the parts outside the CDR3, is GAGVSQTPSNKVTEKGKYVELRCDPISGHTALYWYRQSLGQGPEFLIYFQGTGAADDSGLPNDRFFAVRPEGSVSTLKIQRTERGDSAVYLCASSRGGTGTSYEQYFGPGTRLTVT.

A word on this clonotype: This could be a read error, since a much larger clone is one nucleotide away. The V gene is TRBV10-3, the J gene TRBJ2-7; TRBD1 matches at 7 bases. The CDR3 runs to 13 residues. J was trimmed by 3 bases and V by 7 bases; bases with no gene match: 6. The germline gives CDR1 ENHRY, CDR2 SYGVKD. The CDR3 DNA reads as TGTGCCATCAACCCGCGACAGGGCTACGAGCAGTACTTC. As protein: CAINPRQGYEQYF.

This clonotype was picked up many times. The rearrangement joins TRBV11-2 to TRBJ2-4, with D uncertain. The CDR3 totals 17 residues. Germline CDR1 and CDR2: SGHAT and FQNNGV. The V end was cut by 1 base, the J end by 0 bases, with 13 bases between. Here the CDR3 reads CASSLAPSGVAKNIQYF. For the CDR3, the DNA is TGTGCCAGCAGCTTAGCCCCCTCAGGTGTAGCCAAAAACATTCAGTACTTC.

This clonotype has a count of ten or more. The J gene is TRBJ2-7, the V gene TRBV6-1; D might be TRBD1 or TRBD2, each matching 5 bases. Trimming removed 6 bases at V and 1 base at J, with 16 bases between. The CDR3 is made up of 15 amino acids. CDR1 and CDR2 from the germline V gene are MNHNS and SASEGT. CDR3 in DNA: TGTGCCAGCAGCCCCGTCATGGGGGAATCCTACGAGCAGTACTTC. Translated: CASSPVMGESYEQYF.

As regards this clonotype: A single base is all that separates this from a far larger clone, so a read error is likely. The V gene is TRBV6-2 or TRBV6-3, the J gene TRBJ2-1, with D possibly TRBD1 on 6 matching bases. Germline V CDR1 and CDR2: MNHEY, SVGEGT. The CDR3 runs 15 residues. The germline V and J ends were trimmed by 7 bases and 7 bases, with 20 bases remaining between them. CDR3 sequence: CASTPLRGSVNEQFF. DNA for the CDR3: TGTGCCAGCACCCCGCTTAGGGGGTCGGTAAATGAGCAGTTCTTC.

The V and J genes are TRBV4-2 and TRBJ1-6, with 7 bases identical to TRBD1. V lost 0 bases, J lost 0 bases, and 8 bases stayed unmatched. Per germline, CDR1 LGHNA and CDR2 YNFKEQ. This CDR3 comprises 19 residues. The CDR3 DNA reads as TGTGCCAGCAGCCAAGATCCTCCAGGGGGAAGCTCCTATAATTCACCCCTCCACTTT. Amino acids: CASSQDPPGGSSYNSPLHF.

This clonotype was detected only a few times. The CDR3 nucleotides are TGTGCCAGCATCCGGGACAGGGCTCAGCCCCAGCATTTT. Protein product: CASIRDRAQPQHF. J is TRBJ1-5 and V is TRBV6-2 or TRBV6-3; TRBD1 matches at 9 bases. CDR3 length equals 13 residues. Germline CDR1 MNHEY, CDR2 SVGEGT. V gave up 7 bases and J gave up 6 bases; unmatched junction bases: 4.

On this clonotype itself: A much larger clone lies a single base off, so this may be a read error. The chain uses TRBV5-4 and TRBJ2-1; D is possibly TRBD1 (5 bases). The CDR3 has 14 residues. From germline, CDR1 is SGHNT and CDR2 YYREEE (reference sequence). The CDR3 loop is CASSLGGLGREQLF. For the CDR3, the DNA is TGTGCCAGCAGCTTGGGTGGTTTGGGGCGTGAGCAGCTCTTC. Supplemented by reference TRBV5-4 and TRBJ2-1, the full variable domain reads ETGVTQSPTHLIKTRGQQVTLRCSSQSGHNTVSWYQQALGQGPQFIFQYYREEENGRGNFPPRFSGLQFPNYSSELNVNALELDDSALYLCASSLGGLGREQLFGPGTRLTVL.

There are many counts of this clonotype. The chain carries TRBV6-1 and TRBJ2-3; tentatively, D is TRBD1 or TRBD2 (5 bases each). The CDR3 runs 15 residues. The V end lost 2 bases, the J end lost 5 bases, and 14 bases lay between the germline ends. Germline assignment: CDR1 MNHNS and CDR2 SASEGT. The CDR3 reads CASSELGTRGDTQYF. CDR3 nucleotide sequence: TGTGCCAGCAGTGAATTGGGTACGAGGGGAGATACGCAGTATTTT.

Regarding this clonotype: This may be a read error: a much more frequent sequence differs by one nucleotide. CDR3: CASSDLGAGGDNEQFF. Written as DNA, the CDR3 is TGTGCCAGCAGCGATCTCGGGGCGGGAGGAGACAATGAGCAGTTCTTC. The chain has TRBV9 and TRBJ2-1, with 8 bases identical to TRBD2. The J segment lost 5 bases and the V segment lost 3 bases, leaving 10 bases of the junction unmatched. There are 16 residues in the CDR3. CDR1 is SGDLS, CDR2 YYNGEE, per germline.

This clonotype was detected ten times or more. The chain recombines TRBV28 with TRBJ1-1; D possibly corresponds to TRBD1 (5 bases). Germline-derived CDR1 and CDR2 are MDHEN and SYDVKM. V was cut by 4 bases and J by 4 bases, with 10 bases left in between. The CDR3 is made up of 13 amino acids. For the CDR3, the DNA is TGTGCCAGCAGTTCCCAGGGCATCACTGAAGCTTTCTTT. Translating it yields CASSSQGITEAFF.

In this sample, this clonotype turned up many times. This chain connects TRBV2 to TRBJ2-1; 8 positions agree with TRBD2. Germline-derived CDR1 and CDR2 are SNHLY and FYNNEI. V was pared by 7 bases and J by 2 bases, with 7 bases of the junction left unmatched. The CDR3 contains 15 residues. For the CDR3, the DNA is TGTGCCAGCAATTTCGCGGGAGGTACCTACAATGAGCAGTTCTTC. It is translated as CASNFAGGTYNEQFF.

In its sample, this clonotype was seen a few times. The chain carries TRBV19 and TRBJ2-1, with TRBD2 matching 7 bases. After removal of 5 bases from V and 3 bases from J, the junction contained 13 bases not matched to a gene. Per the germline V gene, CDR1 is LNHDA and CDR2 is SQIVND (reference sequence). The CDR3 sequence is 17 residues long. The CDR3 DNA follows: TGTGCCAGTAGTGGGGCGGGAGTTAGAATCTACTACAATGAGCAGTTCTTC. Its translation: CASSGAGVRIYYNEQFF.

This clonotype was counted ten times or more. This chain connects TRBV28 to TRBJ2-3, with D possibly matching TRBD2 (5 bases). The germline V gene has CDR1 MDHEN and CDR2 SYDVKM. The V gene lost 11 bases and the J gene lost 6 bases, with 9 bases spanning the gap. CDR3 length: 10 amino acids. This CDR3 is CAGGRDTQYF. CDR3 bases: TGTGCCGGAGGACGGGATACGCAGTATTTT.

The V and J genes are TRBV24-1 and TRBJ2-3; D tentatively fits TRBD1 or TRBD2 (5 bases each). The CDR3 totals 15 residues. The V end lost 5 bases, the J end lost 2 bases, and 13 bases lay between the germline ends. Germline CDR1 KGHDR, CDR2 SFDVKD. The CDR3 spells CATSAGAGLTDTQYF. Written as DNA, the CDR3 is TGTGCCACCAGTGCCGGGGCAGGACTCACAGATACGCAGTATTTT.

This clonotype showed up many times. The genes are TRBV9 and TRBJ2-1; perhaps TRBD2 as D (5 bases). The germline gives CDR1 SGDLS, CDR2 YYNGEE. The CDR3 has 16 residues. The ends were cut back, 3 bases at V and 3 bases at J, with 16 bases in the middle. CDR3 DNA: TGTGCCAGCAGCGCGACTAATTTGGGCTTCTACAATGAGCAGTTCTTC. Translating it yields CASSATNLGFYNEQFF.

Note on this clonotype: This may be a read error, as it is one base from a much larger clone. The chain couples TRBV18 to TRBJ2-3; D may be TRBD1 (5 bases). The J call may not be correct, given that the DNA end is closer to TRBJ2-1. The CDR3 sequence is 14 residues long. CDR1 and CDR2 from the germline V gene are KGHSH and LQKENI. As DNA, the CDR3 is TGTGCCAGCTCACCACCGGATCCGACAGAGACCCAGTTCTTC. Its translation is CASSPPDPTETQFF.

The rearrangement uses TRBV19 and TRBJ1-1, with 9 bases aligning to TRBD1. Trimming at V came to 6 bases and at J to 7 bases, leaving 12 bases not matched to a gene. Germline CDR1 and CDR2: LNHDA and SQIVND (reference sequence). The CDR3 loop spans 15 amino acids. The CDR3 is CASRDRGAGPNEAFF. CDR3 DNA: TGTGCCAGTAGGGACAGGGGCGCTGGGCCTAATGAAGCTTTCTTT.

A note on this clonotype: A much larger clone lies a single base off, so this may be a read error. V is TRBV2 and J is TRBJ1-2; no reliable D call. The CDR3 contains 14 residues. CDR1 and CDR2 from the germline V gene are SNHLY and FYNNEI. The V gene lost 3 bases and the J gene lost 4 bases, with 12 bases spanning the gap. Written as DNA, the CDR3 is TGTGCCAGCAGTGAGCAGGAGATTTCCTATGGCTACACCTTC. It yields the protein CASSEQEISYGYTF. The variable domain in full, with the rest retrieved from reference TRBV2 and TRBJ1-2, is EPEVTQTPSHQVTQMGQEVILRCVPISNHLYFYWYRQILGQKVEFLVSFYNNEISEKSEIFDDQFSVERPDGSNFTLKIRSTKLEDSAMYFCASSEQEISYGYTFGSGTRLTVV.

This clonotype has at least ten counts. The CDR3 sequence: CASSSYRDNQPQHF. The DNA of the CDR3 is TGTGCCAGCAGCTCTTACAGGGATAATCAGCCCCAGCATTTT. J is TRBJ1-5 and V is TRBV13; D may be TRBD1 (6 bases). Germline V lookup: CDR1 PRHDT, CDR2 FYEKMQ (reference sequence). The ends were cut back, 4 bases at V and 4 bases at J, with 11 bases in the middle. There are 14 residues in the CDR3.

This clonotype was counted between two and nine times. This chain joins TRBV20-1 and TRBJ2-7; TRBD1 matches at 7 bases. Germline V gene data show CDR1 as DFQATT and CDR2 as SNEGSKA (reference sequence). V was pared by 7 bases and J by 6 bases, with 12 bases of the junction left unmatched. There are 13 residues in the CDR3. Written as DNA, the CDR3 is TGCAGTGTTTCCGCCGGGGACAGTCTCGAGCAGTACTTC. Its protein product is CSVSAGDSLEQYF.

This clonotype was seen only a few times. The chain carries TRBV20-1 and TRBJ1-3; D is uncertain. Trimming stripped 1 base from V and 0 bases from J, with 7 bases between. CDR3 length: 14 residues. CDR1 and CDR2 (germline): DFQATT, SNEGSKA (reference sequence). CDR3 coding DNA: TGCAGTGCTAGAGGTCACATCTCTGGAAACACCATATATTTT. Protein product: CSARGHISGNTIYF.

This clonotype was found many times. The rearrangement links TRBV2 to TRBJ2-3; D is unresolved. Germline CDR1 is SNHLY and CDR2 is FYNNEI. Trimming pared 3 bases from V and 2 bases from J, leaving 9 bases between. This CDR3 has 14 residues. CDR3 region: CASSEVGYTDTQYF. As DNA, the CDR3 is TGTGCCAGCAGTGAGGTTGGGTACACAGATACGCAGTATTTT.

Many counts were recorded for this clonotype. The CDR3 region has the DNA TGTGCCAGCAGAAGAGACAGCGGGAGCCTGAGCTCCTACAATGAGCAGTTCTTC. This encodes CASRRDSGSLSSYNEQFF. This sequence joins TRBV6-1 and TRBJ2-1; TRBD2 matches at 8 bases. Germline V lookup: CDR1 MNHNS, CDR2 SASEGT. The CDR3 runs 18 residues. With 6 bases clipped from V and 0 bases from J, the junction kept 13 bases outside the gene matches.

On this clonotype: This may come from a read error, since a much larger clone is one base off. The CDR3 spells CASSLVLSGGSTDMQYF. CDR3 coding DNA: TGTGCCAGCAGTTTAGTCCTTAGCGGGGGTAGCACAGATATGCAGTATTTT. The chain uses TRBV3-1 and TRBJ2-3; the match to TRBD2 covers 9 bases. This CDR3 comprises 17 residues. Looked up from germline, CDR1 is LGHDT and CDR2 is YNNKEL (reference sequence).

This clonotype came up many times. The V gene is TRBV11-2, the J gene TRBJ2-7; unclear D gene. Germline values: CDR1 SGHAT, CDR2 FQNNGV. The length of the CDR3 is 15 residues. Trimming cost V 8 bases and J 7 bases, with 24 bases left between them. The CDR3 DNA sequence: TGTGCCAGCTCCCCGACATCGTCCGCGGCGCGGGAGCAGTACTTC. Protein product: CASSPTSSAAREQYF.

This clonotype came up a few times. The chain joins TRBV7-6 to TRBJ2-7; the D gene could be TRBD1 or TRBD2 (5 bases each). Trimming pared 0 bases from V and 2 bases from J, leaving 14 bases between. Looked up from germline, CDR1 is SGHVS and CDR2 is FNYEAQ. The CDR3 extends over 16 amino acids. The CDR3 is CASSLAGGQAAYEQYF. In nucleotides, the CDR3 is TGTGCCAGCAGCTTAGCTGGGGGTCAGGCAGCCTACGAGCAGTACTTC. Full variable domain (outside the CDR3, taken from reference TRBV7-6 and TRBJ2-7): GAGVSQSPRYKVTKRGQDVALRCDPISGHVSLYWYRQALGQGPEFLTYFNYEAQQDKSGLPNDRFSAERPEGSISTLTIQRTEQRDSAMYRCASSLAGGQAAYEQYFGPGTRLTVT.

The table lists this clonotype with a few counts. The V and J genes are TRBV28 and TRBJ2-1; 11 bases align to TRBD2. Per germline, CDR1 MDHEN and CDR2 SYDVKM. Losses at the gene ends were 7 bases for V and 8 bases for J; bases not matched to a gene: 4. The CDR3 covers 13 residues. Here the CDR3 reads CASMTSGIHEQFF. The CDR3 bases are TGTGCCAGCATGACTAGCGGGATCCATGAGCAGTTCTTC.

This clonotype was found many times. This chain links TRBV7-9 with TRBJ2-5; a possible D gene is TRBD2 (5 bases). The CDR3 sequence is 15 residues long. Looked up from germline, CDR1 is SEHNR and CDR2 is FQNEAQ (reference sequence). V lost 5 bases and J 2 bases, leaving 15 bases between the germline ends. The CDR3 sequence: CASSPPGRIQETQYF. The CDR3, as DNA: TGTGCCAGCAGCCCGCCGGGAAGGATTCAAGAGACCCAGTACTTC.